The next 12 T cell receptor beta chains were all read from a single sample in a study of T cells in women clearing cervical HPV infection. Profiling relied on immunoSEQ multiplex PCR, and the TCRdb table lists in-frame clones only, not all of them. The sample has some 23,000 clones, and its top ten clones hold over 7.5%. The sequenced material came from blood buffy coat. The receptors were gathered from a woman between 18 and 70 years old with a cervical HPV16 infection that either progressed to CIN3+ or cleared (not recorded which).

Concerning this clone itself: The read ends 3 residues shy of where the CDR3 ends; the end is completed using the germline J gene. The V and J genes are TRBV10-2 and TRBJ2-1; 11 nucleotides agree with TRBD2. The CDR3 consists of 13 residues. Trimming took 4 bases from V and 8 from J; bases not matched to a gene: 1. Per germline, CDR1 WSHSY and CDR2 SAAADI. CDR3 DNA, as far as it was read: TGCGCCAGCAGTGTTAGCGGGAGGGATGAG. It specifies CASSVSGRDE. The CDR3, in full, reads CASSVSGRDEQFF.

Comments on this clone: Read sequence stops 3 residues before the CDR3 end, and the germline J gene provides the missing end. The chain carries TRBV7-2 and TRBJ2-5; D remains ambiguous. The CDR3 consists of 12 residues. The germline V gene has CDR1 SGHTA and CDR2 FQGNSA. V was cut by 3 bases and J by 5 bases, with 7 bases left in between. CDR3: CASSFSTETQYF. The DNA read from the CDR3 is TGTGCCAGCAGCTTTAGTACGGAGACC.

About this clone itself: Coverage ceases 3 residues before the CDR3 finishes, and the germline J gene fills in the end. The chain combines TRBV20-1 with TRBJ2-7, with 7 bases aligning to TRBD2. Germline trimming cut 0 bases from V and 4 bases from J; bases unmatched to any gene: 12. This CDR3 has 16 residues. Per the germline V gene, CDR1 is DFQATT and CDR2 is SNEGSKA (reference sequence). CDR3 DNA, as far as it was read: TGCAGTGCTAGAGATTCCGGTACGGGGGGTCAATACGAG. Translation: CSARDSGTGGQYE. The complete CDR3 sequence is CSARDSGTGGQYEQYF.

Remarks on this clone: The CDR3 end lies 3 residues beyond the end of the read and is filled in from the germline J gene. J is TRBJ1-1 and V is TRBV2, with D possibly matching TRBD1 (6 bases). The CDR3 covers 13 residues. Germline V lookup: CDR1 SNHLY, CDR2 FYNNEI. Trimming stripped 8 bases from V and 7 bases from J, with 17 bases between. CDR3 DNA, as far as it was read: TGTGCCAGCCCGACAGGCGGGTCTAGTGAA. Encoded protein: CASPTGGSSE. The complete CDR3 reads CASPTGGSSEAFF.

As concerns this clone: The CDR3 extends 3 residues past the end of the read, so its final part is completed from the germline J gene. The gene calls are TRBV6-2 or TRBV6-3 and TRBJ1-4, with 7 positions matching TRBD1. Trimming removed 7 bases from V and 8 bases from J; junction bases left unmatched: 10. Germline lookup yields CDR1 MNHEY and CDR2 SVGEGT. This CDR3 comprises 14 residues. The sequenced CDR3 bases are TGTGCCAGCAATCGACAGGGTAGAGAAGAAAAA. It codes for CASNRQGREEK. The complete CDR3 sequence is CASNRQGREEKLFF.

The CDR3 spells CASSLSGGVSYEQYF. The part of the CDR3 DNA that was read is TGTGCCAGCAGCTTATCAGGGGGCGTCTCCTACGAG. V is TRBV7-2 and J is TRBJ2-7, with TRBD1 matching 8 bases. The read ends 3 residues shy of where the CDR3 ends; the end is completed using the germline J gene. V was clipped by 2 bases and J by 0 bases; unmatched bases: 3. Germline CDR1 is SGHTA and CDR2 is FQGNSA. CDR3 size: 15 residues.

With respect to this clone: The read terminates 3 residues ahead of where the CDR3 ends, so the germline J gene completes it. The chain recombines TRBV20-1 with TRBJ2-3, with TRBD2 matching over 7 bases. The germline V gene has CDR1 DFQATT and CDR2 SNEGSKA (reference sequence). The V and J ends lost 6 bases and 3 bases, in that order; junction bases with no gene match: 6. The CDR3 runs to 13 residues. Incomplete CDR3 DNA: TGCAGTGCGGGCGAGGGACTAACAGATACG. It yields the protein CSAGEGLTDT. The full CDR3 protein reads CSAGEGLTDTQYF.

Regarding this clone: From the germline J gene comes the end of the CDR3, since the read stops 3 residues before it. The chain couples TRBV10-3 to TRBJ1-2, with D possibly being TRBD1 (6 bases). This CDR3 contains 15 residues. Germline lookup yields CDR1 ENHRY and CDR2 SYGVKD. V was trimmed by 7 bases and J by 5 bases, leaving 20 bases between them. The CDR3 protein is CAITPRQEDSYGYTF. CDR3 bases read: TGTGCCATCACACCCCGACAGGAGGACTCTTATGGC.

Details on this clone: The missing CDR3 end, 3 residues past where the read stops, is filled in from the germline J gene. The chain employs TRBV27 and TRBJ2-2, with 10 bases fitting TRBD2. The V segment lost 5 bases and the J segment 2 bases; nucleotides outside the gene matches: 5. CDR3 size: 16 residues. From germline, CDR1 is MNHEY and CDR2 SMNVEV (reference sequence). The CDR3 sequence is CASSTLAGVNTGELFF. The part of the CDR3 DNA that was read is TGTGCCAGCAGTACGCTAGCGGGAGTTAACACCGGGGAG.

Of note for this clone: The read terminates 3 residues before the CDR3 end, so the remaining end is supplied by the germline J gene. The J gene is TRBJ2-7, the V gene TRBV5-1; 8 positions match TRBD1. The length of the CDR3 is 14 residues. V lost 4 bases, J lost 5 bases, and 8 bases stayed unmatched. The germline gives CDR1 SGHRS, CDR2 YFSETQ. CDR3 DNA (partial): TGCGCCAGCAGCGTAGGACAGGGCAACAACGAG. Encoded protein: CASSVGQGNNE. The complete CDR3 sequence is CASSVGQGNNEQYF.

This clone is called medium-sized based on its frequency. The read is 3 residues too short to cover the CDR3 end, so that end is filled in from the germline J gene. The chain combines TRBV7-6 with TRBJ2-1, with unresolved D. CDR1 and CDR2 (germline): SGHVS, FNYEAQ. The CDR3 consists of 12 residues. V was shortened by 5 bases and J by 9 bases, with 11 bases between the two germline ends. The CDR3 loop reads CASSRSGTEQFF. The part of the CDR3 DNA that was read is TGTGCCAGCAGCCGCAGTGGCACTGAG.

CDR3 bases read: TGTGCCAGTAGGGCCCTCGGACAGGGGGCGGACGAG. Its translation: CASRALGQGADE. In full, the CDR3 is CASRALGQGADEAFF. The chain uses TRBV19 and TRBJ1-1, with TRBD1 identical over 11 bases. The sequence runs out 3 residues before the end of the CDR3; the remainder is reconstructed from the germline J gene. The CDR3 covers 15 residues. Germline CDR1 LNHDA, CDR2 SQIVND (reference sequence).